The rows below give T cell receptor beta chains drawn from one sample of a study of tumor-infiltrating lymphocytes in primary liver carcinoma. TCRdb re-called the multiplex PCR reads with MiXCR, one entry per CDR3 protein. The data show 250,000 to 400,000 distinct CDR3 sequences, 60% to 80% seen once. The sequencing sample was made of peripheral blood. These receptors were collected from a man in his forties with primary liver carcinoma and hepatitis B virus infection. CDR3s include the opening cysteine and the closing phenylalanine or tryptophan. Fields, in order: D gene, J gene, clone size, V gene, CDR3 protein, CDR3 DNA. The D gene is left open where the match is weak. Not every row has a clone size; where given, it reads once, few, many or a size class.

>NA|TRBJ1-4|many|TRBV4-1
CASSQGGEKLFF
TGCGCCAGCAGCCAAGGGGGTGAAAAACTGTTTTTT
>TRBD1|TRBJ2-1|NA|TRBV11-1
CVSRPGTGGYNGQFF
TGTGTCAGCAGACCCGGGACAGGGGGCTACAATGGGCAGTTCTTC
>NA|TRBJ2-3|few|TRBV1
CTSSRHTPGLAATDTQYF
TGCACCAGCAGCCGCCACACTCCGGGACTAGCTGCGACGGATACGCAGTATTTT
>NA|TRBJ1-1|NA|TRBV30
CAWVGTEAFF
TGTGCCTGGGTTGGGACAGAAGCTTTCTTT
>NA|TRBJ2-7|NA|TRBV13
CANSLLGGYEQYF
TGTGCCAACAGCTTGTTAGGGGGCTACGAGCAGTACTTC
>NA|TRBJ1-1|many|TRBV6-2/TRBV6-3
CASRDTLRALRAEAFF
TGTGCCAGCAGAGATACGTTGAGGGCTCTTAGGGCTGAAGCTTTCTTT
>NA|TRBJ2-6|many|TRBV5-1
CASSLGAGITSGANVLTF
TGCGCCAGCAGCTTGGGGGCCGGTATAACCTCTGGGGCCAACGTCCTGACTTTC
>TRBD2|TRBJ2-5|many|TRBV4-1
CASSQVAGVTETQYF
TGCGCCAGCAGCCAAGTAGCGGGAGTGACGGAGACCCAGTACTTC
>NA|TRBJ2-3|NA|TRBV11-2
CTSGKEITDTQYF
TGTACCAGCGGCAAAGAAATCACAGATACGCAGTATTTT
>TRBD1|TRBJ1-1|NA|TRBV18
CASSRQGPEAFF
TGTGCCAGCTCACGACAGGGTCCAGAAGCTTTCTTT
>NA|TRBJ1-1|NA|TRBV28
CASSLGGSMNTEAFF
TGTGCCAGCAGTTTAGGGGGCAGTATGAACACTGAAGCTTTCTTT
>NA|TRBJ2-3|many|TRBV7-9
CASSLRSGADTQYF
TGTGCCAGCAGCTTAAGGTCGGGAGCGGATACGCAGTATTTT
>NA|TRBJ2-3|NA|TRBV5-1
CASSSTIDRSDTQYF
TGCGCCAGCAGCAGTACTATCGATAGGAGTGATACGCAGTATTTT
>NA|TRBJ2-1|NA|TRBV7-9
CASSLVYNGQFF
TGTGCCAGCAGCTTAGTGTACAATGGGCAGTTCTTC
>NA|TRBJ1-6|many|TRBV6-1
CASSESPSNNSPLHF
TGTGCCAGCAGTGAAAGTCCCAGCAATAATTCACCCCTCCACTTT
>NA|TRBJ2-2|few|TRBV5-1
CASSWTTPANTGELFF
TGCGCCAGCAGCTGGACTACCCCGGCGAACACCGGGGAGCTGTTTTTT
>NA|TRBJ1-3|NA|TRBV4-2
CAGSQGPGSSGNTICF
TGTGCCGGCAGCCAAGGACCAGGGAGCTCTGGAAACACCATATGTTTT
>NA|TRBJ2-7|NA|TRBV6-2/TRBV6-3
CASNQGGEQYF
TGTGCCAGCAACCAGGGGGGCGAGCAGTACTTC
>NA|TRBJ1-1|many|TRBV29-1
CSVERGSMNTEAFF
TGCAGCGTTGAGCGGGGGTCGATGAACACTGAAGCTTTCTTT
>NA|TRBJ2-3|NA|TRBV7-9
CASSLEPRSADTQYF
TGTGCCAGCAGCTTAGAACCTAGAAGTGCAGATACGCAGTATTTT
>TRBD2|TRBJ2-1|NA|TRBV6-2/TRBV6-3
CASSYPQWSGSSYNEQFF
TGTGCCAGCAGTTACCCCCAGTGGAGCGGGAGCTCCTACAATGAGCAGTTCTTC
>NA|TRBJ1-4|NA|TRBV18
CASSGEKLFF
TGTGCCAGCTCTGGAGAAAAACTGTTTTTT
>TRBD1|TRBJ2-4|NA|TRBV5-4
CASSRDRHLNIQYF
TGTGCCAGCAGCCGGGACAGACACCTTAACATTCAGTACTTC
>TRBD1|TRBJ2-3|many|TRBV6-2/TRBV6-3
CASSKHRGQGASDTQYF
TGTGCCAGCAGCAAACATCGAGGACAGGGGGCATCAGATACGCAGTATTTT
>NA|TRBJ1-1|many|TRBV11-1
CASSVDRDKNTEAFF
TGTGCCAGCAGCGTCGACCGGGACAAGAACACTGAAGCTTTCTTT
>NA|TRBJ2-2|NA|TRBV6-1
CTIEPLRTGELFF
TGTACCATCGAGCCACTTAGGACCGGGGAGCTGTTTTTC
>TRBD2|TRBJ2-1|many|TRBV29-1
CSVFSGLAGNNEQFF
TGCAGCGTTTTCAGTGGACTAGCGGGAAACAATGAGCAGTTCTTC
>NA|TRBJ2-1|NA|TRBV2
CAGSEPRPGTLGNEQFF
TGTGCCGGCAGTGAACCTCGTCCCGGGACCCTAGGCAATGAGCAGTTCTTC
>NA|TRBJ2-2|NA|TRBV5-1
CASSSGQPTGELLF
TGCGCCAGTAGCTCAGGACAGCCCACCGGGGAGCTGTTGTTT
>NA|TRBJ2-1|many|TRBV6-2/TRBV6-3
CASTHTSARESYNEQFF
TGTGCCAGCACCCACACCTCGGCGCGGGAATCCTACAATGAGCAGTTCTTC
>NA|TRBJ1-5|NA|TRBV29-1
CSVEGEAGQTQHF
TGCAGCGTTGAAGGGGAGGCTGGACAGACCCAGCATTTT
>NA|TRBJ2-1|few|TRBV4-1
CASSQDFLGIGNNEQFF
TGCGCCAGCAGCCAAGATTTTCTCGGAATAGGAAACAATGAGCAGTTCTTC
>NA|TRBJ2-3|NA|TRBV6-1
CATTEGQLSNQPQYF
TGTGCCACCACCGAAGGACAGCTTAGCAATCAGCCCCAGTATTTT
>TRBD1|TRBJ2-1|NA|TRBV4-3
CASSRAQGAGEQFF
TGCGCCAGCAGCCGAGCCCAGGGGGCGGGTGAGCAGTTCTTC
>NA|TRBJ2-1|few|TRBV29-1
CSAAIPGKRDEQFF
TGCAGCGCAGCTATACCGGGAAAGAGGGATGAGCAGTTCTTC
>NA|TRBJ2-2|NA|TRBV19
CANSRQGGATNTGELFF
TGTGCCAATAGTCGACAGGGAGGCGCTACGAACACCGGGGAGCTGTTTTTT
>TRBD1|TRBJ2-7|NA|TRBV12-3/TRBV12-4
CASSWGGTGGYEQYF
TGTGCCAGCAGTTGGGGGGGGACAGGGGGCTACGAGCAGTACTTC
>NA|TRBJ1-2|NA|TRBV2
CASNQEGTLHYGYTF
TGTGCCAGCAACCAGGAGGGGACTCTACACTATGGCTACACCTTC